What follows are 26 T cell receptor beta chains derived from one specimen sequenced in a study of blood T cell repertoires in COVID-19. Sequencing was performed with immunoSEQ multiplex PCR; in TCRdb, only in-frame clones are kept and a portion is missing. The sample lists 95,000 to 120,000 clones, 65% to 80% occurring once. Sequenced sample: peripheral blood. These TCRs come from a woman aged 40-49 years with acute or convalescent COVID-19.

The rearrangement links TRBV27 to TRBJ2-7, with TRBD1 identical over 8 bases. This CDR3 comprises 13 residues. The germline CDR1 and CDR2 sequences are MNHEY and SMNVEV (reference sequence). V lost 10 bases, J lost 5 bases, and 10 bases stayed unmatched. CDR3 amino acids: CATKLSGGHEQYF. The DNA for the CDR3 is TGTGCCACCAAGTTATCAGGGGGCCACGAGCAGTACTTC.

The chain combines TRBV28 with TRBJ1-2, with TRBD1 matching 9 bases. CDR1 and CDR2 (germline): MDHEN, SYDVKM. This CDR3 region has 15 residues. V was clipped by 10 bases and J by 0 bases; unmatched bases: 9. Here the CDR3 reads CATVETGGANYGYTF. CDR3 in DNA: TGTGCCACCGTAGAGACAGGGGGGGCTAACTATGGCTACACCTTC.

In this sample, this clone turned up many times. The V and J genes are TRBV7-5 and TRBJ2-7; the D call in the table, TRBD2, was not verified against the DNA. TRBV7-5 is a pseudogene. The CDR3 is 12 residues long. CDR3 in DNA: TGTGTCAGAAGCTTACGGGGGTACGAGCAGTACTTC. Protein sequence: CVRSLRGYEQYF.

The chain employs TRBV4-2 and TRBJ2-1; perhaps TRBD1 as D (6 bases). This CDR3 is built from 14 residues. V lost 4 bases and J 9 bases, leaving 16 bases between the germline ends. Germline loops: CDR1 LGHNA, CDR2 YNFKEQ. CDR3 region: CASSPAPGDREQFF. The CDR3 DNA sequence: TGTGCCAGCAGCCCCGCCCCAGGGGACCGTGAGCAGTTCTTC.

This clone was counted once. The limits of the CDR3 on the DNA are not certain, so only TCRdb's listed CDR3 is given. This chain connects TRBV28 to TRBJ2-6; the D segment call TRBD1 is taken from the table without a DNA check. The CDR3 is 15 amino acids long, termini counted. In germline, CDR1 is MDHEN, CDR2 SYDVKM. CDR3 in amino acids: CASSYVGSGANVLTF.

The rearrangement joins TRBV4-1 to TRBJ1-4; the D gene is possibly TRBD1 (5 bases). Per the germline V gene, CDR1 is MGHRA and CDR2 is YSYEKL. The CDR3 is 14 residues long. Trimming pared 1 base from V and 7 bases from J, leaving 10 bases between. The CDR3 reads CASSQGRQGEKLFF. DNA for the CDR3: TGCGCCAGCAGCCAAGGGCGGCAGGGTGAAAAACTGTTTTTT.

This clone turned up a few times. The chain uses TRBV5-4 and TRBJ1-2; 8 positions match TRBD1. V trimming: 0 bases; J trimming: 3 bases; junction bases outside the gene matches: 4. Looked up from germline, CDR1 is SGHNT and CDR2 is YYREEE (reference sequence). The CDR3 extends over 15 amino acids. Here the CDR3 reads CASSLGTGFDYGYTF. The CDR3 bases are TGTGCCAGCAGCTTGGGGACAGGGTTCGACTATGGCTACACCTTC. The full variable domain, its missing parts supplied by reference TRBV5-4 and TRBJ1-2, is ETGVTQSPTHLIKTRGQQVTLRCSSQSGHNTVSWYQQALGQGPQFIFQYYREEENGRGNFPPRFSGLQFPNYSSELNVNALELDDSALYLCASSLGTGFDYGYTFGSGTRLTVV.

This clone has just one count. The chain has TRBV19 and TRBJ1-5; 8 nucleotides line up with TRBD1. After removal of 6 bases from V and 5 bases from J, the junction contained 9 bases not matched to a gene. This CDR3 region has 15 residues. The germline V gene has CDR1 LNHDA and CDR2 SQIVND (reference sequence). DNA for the CDR3: TGTGCCAGTAGGAGCGCCGGACAGGGTCATCAGCCCCAGCATTTT. Its protein product is CASRSAGQGHQPQHF.

This clone has only one observation. The chain is built from TRBV13 and TRBJ2-3, with TRBD1 identical over 9 bases. The germline CDR1 and CDR2 sequences are PRHDT and FYEKMQ (reference sequence). V shed 5 bases, J shed 3 bases, and the junction held 12 bases outside the gene matches. The CDR3 extends over 17 amino acids. CDR3 DNA sequence: TGTGCCAGCAGCGAACGAACAGGGGGCTCTCGTACAGATACGCAGTATTTT. Its translation: CASSERTGGSRTDTQYF.

This clone was counted between two and nine times. The V and J genes are TRBV6-1 and TRBJ1-5; no definite D call. Per the germline V gene, CDR1 is MNHNS and CDR2 is SASEGT. CDR3 length: 16 residues. Trimming took 2 bases from V and 2 from J, leaving 13 bases between them. The CDR3 DNA is TGTGCCAGCAGTGAATCGGCGGGAATCGGCAATCAGCCCCAGCATTTT. Translating gives CASSESAGIGNQPQHF.

The sample holds a few counts of this clone. The J gene is TRBJ1-2, the V gene TRBV5-1; 11 nucleotides match TRBD1. The CDR3 totals 14 residues. Trimming removed 4 bases from V and 8 bases from J; junction bases left unmatched: 7. The germline CDR1 and CDR2 sequences are SGHRS and YFSETQ. In DNA form, the CDR3 reads TGCGCCAGCAGCGACAGGACAGGGGGCGCCGGCTACACCTTC. Protein: CASSDRTGGAGYTF. The full variable domain, with the rest looked up from reference TRBV5-1 and TRBJ1-2, is KAGVTQTPRYLIKTRGQQVTLSCSPISGHRSVSWYQQTPGQGLQFLFEYFSETQRNKGNFPGRFSGRQFSNSRSEMNVSTLELGDSALYLCASSDRTGGAGYTFGSGTRLTVV.

V and J are TRBV19 and TRBJ1-5, with D possibly matching TRBD1 (5 bases). Germline-derived CDR1 and CDR2 are LNHDA and SQIVND (reference sequence). Trimming cost V 2 bases and J 1 base, with 9 bases left between them. The CDR3 sequence is 15 residues long. The CDR3 DNA sequence: TGTGCCAGTAGTATATTTCCAGGGAGCAATCAGCCCCAGCATTTT. Amino acids: CASSIFPGSNQPQHF.

J is TRBJ2-3 and V is TRBV5-4; 8 bases are shared with TRBD2. The CDR3 sequence is 16 residues long. With V trimmed by 0 bases and J by 2 bases, 5 bases remained unmatched. Per the germline V gene, CDR1 is SGHNT and CDR2 is YYREEE (reference sequence). CDR3 in amino acids: CASSLAAGGITDTQYF. CDR3 coding DNA: TGTGCCAGCAGCTTGGCTGCGGGGGGAATCACAGATACGCAGTATTTT.

The chain's CDR3 is CASSTTGGGEKLFF. The CDR3 nucleotides are TGTGCCAGCAGCACGACAGGGGGCGGAGAAAAACTGTTTTTT. The gene calls are TRBV5-4 and TRBJ1-4, with 10 bases lining up with TRBD1. The V gene end was trimmed by 4 bases and the J gene end by 8 bases; junction bases not matched to a gene: 5. CDR3 length: 14 amino acids. Germline-derived CDR1 and CDR2 are SGHNT and YYREEE (reference sequence).

DNA for the CDR3: TGTGCCAGCACACCAGGGGGCAGCTCCTACAATGAGCAGTTCTTC. Protein: CASTPGGSSYNEQFF. The rearrangement joins TRBV2 to TRBJ2-1, with 8 bases identical to TRBD1. The CDR3 runs 15 residues. The germline gives CDR1 SNHLY, CDR2 FYNNEI. J was trimmed by 0 bases and V by 7 bases; bases with no gene match: 5.

This chain joins TRBV2 and TRBJ2-1; 7 nucleotides match TRBD2. Germline values: CDR1 SNHLY, CDR2 FYNNEI. J gave up 8 bases and V 8 bases, and 15 bases lay outside the gene matches. This CDR3 comprises 15 residues. CDR3 sequence: CASGSLRGSPYEQFF. The CDR3 coding sequence is TGTGCCAGCGGGTCTTTGCGGGGGTCTCCGTATGAGCAGTTCTTC.

The rearrangement uses TRBV27 and TRBJ2-3; D not resolved. The CDR3 runs to 13 residues. V was shortened by 5 bases and J by 6 bases, with 12 bases between the two germline ends. CDR1 is MNHEY and CDR2 is SMNVEV in the germline V gene (reference sequence). The CDR3 region is CASSIVVVDTQYF. As DNA, the CDR3 is TGTGCCAGCAGTATCGTAGTTGTGGATACGCAGTATTTT.

The chain uses TRBV7-7 and TRBJ2-5, with 8 nucleotides matching TRBD1. Germline CDR1 and CDR2: SSHAT and FNYEAQ (reference sequence). CDR3 size: 13 residues. V gave up 5 bases and J gave up 5 bases; unmatched junction bases: 4. This chain's CDR3 is CASSRDRMETQYF. Here the CDR3 DNA reads TGTGCCAGCAGCCGGGACAGGATGGAGACCCAGTACTTC.

The chain combines TRBV3-1 (or the pseudogene TRBV3-2) with TRBJ2-7; D is unresolved. Germline V gene lookup returns CDR1 LGHDT and CDR2 YNNKEL (reference sequence). V was shortened by 1 base and J by 4 bases, with 5 bases between the two germline ends. The CDR3 is 12 amino acids. CDR3 sequence reads: CASSQAGYEQYF. CDR3 DNA sequence: TGTGCCAGCAGCCAAGCCGGTTACGAGCAGTACTTC.

On this clone itself: This sample also contains other DNA sequences that code for the same CDR3. The chain is built from TRBV11-2 and TRBJ2-7, with a tentative D call TRBD1 (7 bases). The germline V gene has CDR1 SGHAT and CDR2 FQNNGV. The V gene lost 6 bases and the J gene lost 3 bases, with 15 bases spanning the gap. The CDR3 contains 14 residues. This chain's CDR3 is CASSPQQGGYEQYF. CDR3 coding DNA: TGTGCCAGCAGTCCCCAGCAGGGGGGCTACGAGCAGTACTTC.

This chain joins TRBV7-2 and TRBJ1-5; D uncertain. V lost 3 bases to trimming and J lost 5 bases, with 8 bases between them. Germline-derived CDR1 and CDR2 are SGHTA and FQGNSA. The CDR3 runs 13 residues. Here the CDR3 DNA reads TGTGCCAGCAGCTTTACAGATTATCAGCCCCAGCATTTT. It specifies CASSFTDYQPQHF. The full variable domain, completed using reference TRBV7-2 and TRBJ1-5, is GAGVSQSPSNKVTEKGKDVELRCDPISGHTALYWYRQSLGQGLEFLIYFQGNSAPDKSGLPSDRFSAERTGGSVSTLTIQRTQQEDSAVYLCASSFTDYQPQHFGDGTRLSIL.

The gene calls are TRBV11-2 and TRBJ2-7, with a possible D match to TRBD2 (6 bases). The CDR3 has 14 amino acids. V was shortened by 5 bases and J by 0 bases, with 11 bases between the two germline ends. In germline, CDR1 is SGHAT, CDR2 FQNNGV. CDR3 loop: CASSQGLPSYEQYF. The CDR3 bases are TGTGCCAGCAGCCAGGGACTTCCCTCCTACGAGCAGTACTTC.

The chain carries TRBV28 and TRBJ1-3; 7 bases match TRBD1. Germline V gene sequence: CDR1 MDHEN, CDR2 SYDVKM. CDR3 length equals 16 residues. Trimming took 5 bases from V and 0 from J; bases not matched to a gene: 7. CDR3 nucleotides: TGTGCCAGCAGTCCCCCCCGACAGGGCTCTGGAAACACCATATATTTT. This gives the protein CASSPPRQGSGNTIYF.

V usage is TRBV18 and J usage is TRBJ1-1, with D tentatively TRBD1 (5 bases). Germline loops: CDR1 KGHSH, CDR2 LQKENI. This CDR3 has 14 residues. The V end was cut by 2 bases, the J end by 1 base, with 8 bases between. CDR3 in DNA: TGTGCCAGCTCACCATCGACAGAGAACACTGAAGCTTTCTTT. It translates to CASSPSTENTEAFF.

This clone was observed a handful of times. This chain uses TRBV24-1 with TRBJ2-7; 9 nucleotides align to TRBD1. Germline CDR1 KGHDR, CDR2 SFDVKD. The CDR3 spans 15 residues. The V and J ends lost 2 bases and 3 bases, in that order; junction bases with no gene match: 4. The CDR3 bases are TGTGCCACCAGTGATTCTCGACAGGGGGGCTACGAGCAGTACTTC. Protein product: CATSDSRQGGYEQYF.

J is TRBJ2-3 and V is TRBV6-4; 7 bases are a match to TRBD1. CDR1 MRHNA and CDR2 SNTAGT come from the germline V gene. V trimming: 5 bases; J trimming: 3 bases; junction bases outside the gene matches: 5. The CDR3 totals 14 residues. The CDR3 spells CASSQQGSTDTQYF. CDR3 DNA sequence: TGTGCCAGCAGTCAACAGGGGTCAACAGATACGCAGTATTTT.